This T cell receptor (beta chain) was obtained from a study of blood T cells in healthy people across ages. The CDR3 runs 13 residues. CDR1 and CDR2 (germline): MNHEY, SMNVEV (reference sequence). Trimming shortened V by 7 bases and J by 8 bases, and 15 bases separated the two germline ends. Every sample had a minimum of 6 million PBMCs isolated. General study results and limits: The percentage of naive T cells correlated strongly with TCR beta diversity.

Alongside a J-beta primer mix, a sample-barcoded 5' primer served in a second PCR lasting about 7 to 12 cycles. Each cDNA was tagged by a template-switch adaptor containing 12 random nucleotides. A single record per CDR3 protein comes from TCRdb applying MiXCR to the 5' RACE reads. The sample carries 1.5 million to 2 million distinct CDR3 sequences, over 25% recorded once. Regarding this clonotype: Its antigen is unknown.

The TCR comes from a woman in her 30s in good health. Sample: blood. The V call is TRBV27, the J call TRBJ2-1, with a tentative D call TRBD2 (7 bases). The CDR3 spells CASKKGGVYEQFF. DNA for the CDR3: TGTGCCAGCAAAAAGGGGGGGGTATATGAGCAGTTCTTC.